Described below is a single TCR beta chain sequence and its context. Recruitment covered 25 or so US areas and drew participants whose ages spanned roughly 18 to 100 years. The table came from immunoSEQ multiplex PCR; TCRdb's copy has only in-frame clones and leaves some out. The data contain 320,000 or so clones, approximately 89% of them seen just once; the ten biggest clones take up about 5%. The data stem from a study of blood T cell repertoires in COVID-19. The germline V gene has CDR1 SGHNT and CDR2 YENEEA. Trimming removed 3 bases at V and 6 bases at J, with 12 bases between. CDR3 size: 13 residues.

V gene TRBV11-3 combines with J gene TRBJ2-7, with D maybe TRBD1 (6 bases). The source of this sequence is a man aged 25-40 years who had recovered from COVID-19. The material sequenced was PBMCs or T cells enriched from blood (not recorded which). CDR3 DNA: TGTGCCAGCAGCTTTATGGACAGTTCCGAGCAGTACTTC. Protein product: CASSFMDSSEQYF.